The entry below describes one T cell receptor beta chain. The antigen is unknown. These data originate in a study of cytomegalovirus exposure and HLA in healthy donors. Study observations and caveats: Usually a TCR sequence was rare, but some public TCRs were found in many donors. In an earlier analysis, productive rearrangement rates for most beta V segments clustered near 87% or 30%. Analysis was carried out at a later point, and it linked a missense DCLRE1C variant to TCR beta V- and J-gene trimming.

V lost 8 bases, J lost 1 base, and 12 bases lay in between. Germline CDR1 and CDR2: WNHNN and SYGVQD (reference sequence). The CDR3 length is 14 residues. The PCR was carried out with 60 Vbeta primers and 13 Jbeta primers. In the authors' workflow: Approximately 9.9 million shared chains were among the about 80 million unique TCR beta chains that a later analysis counted. Using immunoSEQ multiplex PCR, the repertoire was profiled, and TCRdb retains in-frame clones only, with some absent. Clone size and V and J calls were adopted from that table, with D and trimming inferred from the DNA. The table has 85,000 to 130,000 clones, roughly four fifths seen once.

The V and J genes are TRBV10-1 and TRBJ1-3; D gene ambiguous. The sequencing input was PBMCs. The sequence derives from a woman aged 50 to 65 in good health and CMV-seropositive. CDR3 amino acids: CASGSVGSGNTIYF. The CDR3, as DNA: TGCGCCAGCGGCAGCGTCGGATCTGGAAACACCATATATTTT.